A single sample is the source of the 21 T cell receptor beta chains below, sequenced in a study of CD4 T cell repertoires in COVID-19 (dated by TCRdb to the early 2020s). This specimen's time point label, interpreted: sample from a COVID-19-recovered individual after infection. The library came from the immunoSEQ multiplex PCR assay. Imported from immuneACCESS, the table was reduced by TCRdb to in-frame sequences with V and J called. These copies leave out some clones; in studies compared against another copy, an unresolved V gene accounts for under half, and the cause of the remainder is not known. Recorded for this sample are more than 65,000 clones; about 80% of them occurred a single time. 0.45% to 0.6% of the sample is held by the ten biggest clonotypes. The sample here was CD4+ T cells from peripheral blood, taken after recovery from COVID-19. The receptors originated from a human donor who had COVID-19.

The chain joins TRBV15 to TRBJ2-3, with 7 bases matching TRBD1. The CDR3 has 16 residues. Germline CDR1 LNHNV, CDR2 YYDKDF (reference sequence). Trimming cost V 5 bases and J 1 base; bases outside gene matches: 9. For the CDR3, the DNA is TGTGCCACCAGCCCAGAAGGGGGCGTGGGCACAGATACGCAGTATTTT. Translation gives CATSPEGGVGTDTQYF.

Here the CDR3 reads CASSPTSGRTDTQYF. In DNA form, the CDR3 reads TGTGCCAGCAGTCCAACTAGCGGGAGAACAGATACGCAGTATTTT. The chain carries TRBV6-5 and TRBJ2-3; 11 nucleotides agree with TRBD2. Germline V CDR1 and CDR2: MNHEY, SVGAGI. The CDR3 has 15 amino acids. Trimming cost V 5 bases and J 3 bases; bases outside gene matches: 4.

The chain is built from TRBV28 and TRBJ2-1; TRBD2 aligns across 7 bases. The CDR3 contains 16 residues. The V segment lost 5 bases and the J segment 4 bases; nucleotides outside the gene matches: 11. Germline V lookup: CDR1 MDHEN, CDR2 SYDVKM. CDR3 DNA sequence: TGTGCCAGCAGTAGTCCCCTCGGGACTAATTACAATGAGCAGTTCTTC. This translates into CASSSPLGTNYNEQFF.

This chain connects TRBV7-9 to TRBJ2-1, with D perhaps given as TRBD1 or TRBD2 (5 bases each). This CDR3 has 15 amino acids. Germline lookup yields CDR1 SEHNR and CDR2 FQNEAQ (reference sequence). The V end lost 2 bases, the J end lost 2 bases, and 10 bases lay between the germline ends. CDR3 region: CASSLNRGPYNEQFF. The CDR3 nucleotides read TGTGCCAGCAGCTTAAACCGGGGCCCCTACAATGAGCAGTTCTTC.

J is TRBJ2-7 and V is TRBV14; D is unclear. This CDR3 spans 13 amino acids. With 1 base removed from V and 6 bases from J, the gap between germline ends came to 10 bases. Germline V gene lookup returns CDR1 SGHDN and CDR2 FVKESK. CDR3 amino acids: CASSQVTVGEQYF. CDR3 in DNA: TGTGCCAGCAGCCAAGTAACGGTTGGCGAGCAGTACTTC.

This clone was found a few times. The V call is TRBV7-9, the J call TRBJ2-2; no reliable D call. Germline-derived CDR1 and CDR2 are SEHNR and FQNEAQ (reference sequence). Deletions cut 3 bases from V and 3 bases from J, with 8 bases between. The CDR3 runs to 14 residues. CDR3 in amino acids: CASSFQADTGELFF. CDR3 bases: TGTGCCAGCAGCTTTCAAGCTGACACCGGGGAGCTGTTTTTT. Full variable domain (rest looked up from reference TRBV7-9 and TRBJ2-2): DTGVSQNPRHKITKRGQNVTFRCDPISEHNRLYWYRQTLGQGPEFLTYFQNEAQLEKSRLLSDRFSAERPKGSFSTLEIQRTEQGDSAMYLCASSFQADTGELFFGEGSRLTVL.

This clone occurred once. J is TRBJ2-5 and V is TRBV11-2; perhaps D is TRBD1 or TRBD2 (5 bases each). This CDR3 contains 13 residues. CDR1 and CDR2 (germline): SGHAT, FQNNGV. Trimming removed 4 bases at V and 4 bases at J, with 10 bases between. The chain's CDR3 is CASSSHGTETQYF. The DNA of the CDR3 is TGTGCCAGCAGCTCCCACGGGACAGAGACCCAGTACTTC. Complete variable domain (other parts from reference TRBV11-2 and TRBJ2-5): EAGVAQSPRYKIIEKRQSVAFWCNPISGHATLYWYQQILGQGPKLLIQFQNNGVVDDSQLPKDRFSAERLKGVDSTLKIQPAKLEDSAVYLCASSSHGTETQYFGPGTRLLVL.

The CDR3 sequence: CASSQTGGSPLHF. In DNA, the CDR3 is TGTGCCAGCAGCCAGACAGGGGGATCACCCCTCCACTTT. The rearrangement links TRBV7-9 to TRBJ1-6; 9 bases match TRBD1. Germline V lookup: CDR1 SEHNR, CDR2 FQNEAQ (reference sequence). The CDR3 contains 13 residues. Unmatched junction bases numbered 3, after V lost 5 bases and J lost 10 bases.

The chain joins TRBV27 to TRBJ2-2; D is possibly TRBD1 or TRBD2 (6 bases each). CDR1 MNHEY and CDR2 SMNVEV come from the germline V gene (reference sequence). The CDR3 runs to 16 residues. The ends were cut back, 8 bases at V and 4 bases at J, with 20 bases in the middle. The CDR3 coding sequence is TGTGCCAGCCGCTTCGGAGGGGGAATTATCACCGGGGAGCTGTTTTTT. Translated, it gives CASRFGGGIITGELFF.

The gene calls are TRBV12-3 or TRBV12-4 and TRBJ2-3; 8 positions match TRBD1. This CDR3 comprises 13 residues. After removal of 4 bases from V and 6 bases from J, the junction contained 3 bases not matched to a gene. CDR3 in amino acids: CASSSGQVDTQYF. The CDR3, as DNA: TGTGCCAGCAGTTCGGGACAGGTGGATACGCAGTATTTT.

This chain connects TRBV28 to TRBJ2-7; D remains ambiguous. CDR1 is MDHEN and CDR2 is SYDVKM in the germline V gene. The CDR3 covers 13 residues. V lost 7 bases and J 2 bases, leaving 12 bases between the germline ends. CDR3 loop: CASTPASAYEQYF. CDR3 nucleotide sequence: TGTGCCAGCACCCCAGCGTCGGCCTACGAGCAGTACTTC.

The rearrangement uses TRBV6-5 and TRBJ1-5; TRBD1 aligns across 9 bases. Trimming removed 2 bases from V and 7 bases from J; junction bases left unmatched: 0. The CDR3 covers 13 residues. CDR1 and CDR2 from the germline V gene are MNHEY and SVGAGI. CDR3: CASSYDRGQPQHF. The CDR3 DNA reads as TGTGCCAGCAGTTACGACAGGGGGCAGCCCCAGCATTTT.

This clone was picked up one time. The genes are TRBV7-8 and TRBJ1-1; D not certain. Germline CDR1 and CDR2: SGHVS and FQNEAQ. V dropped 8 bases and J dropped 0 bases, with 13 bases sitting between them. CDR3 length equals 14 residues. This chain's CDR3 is CASGPGLLNTEAFF. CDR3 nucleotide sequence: TGTGCCAGCGGACCTGGACTCCTGAACACTGAAGCTTTCTTT.

CDR3 nucleotides: TGTGCCAGTAGTTCCGACAGGGTGGGGAGCAATCAGCCCCAGCATTTT. Translating it yields CASSSDRVGSNQPQHF. V usage is TRBV19 and J usage is TRBJ1-5; 7 bases align to TRBD1. The CDR3 spans 16 residues. The germline V gene encodes CDR1 LNHDA and CDR2 SQIVND (reference sequence). Losses at the gene ends were 5 bases for V and 1 base for J; bases not matched to a gene: 8.

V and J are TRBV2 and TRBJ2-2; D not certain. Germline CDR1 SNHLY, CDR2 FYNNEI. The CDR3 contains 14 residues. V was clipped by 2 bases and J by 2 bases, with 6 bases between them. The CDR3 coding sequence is TGTGCCAGCAGTGAATCAGGAAACACCGGGGAGCTGTTTTTT. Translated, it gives CASSESGNTGELFF.

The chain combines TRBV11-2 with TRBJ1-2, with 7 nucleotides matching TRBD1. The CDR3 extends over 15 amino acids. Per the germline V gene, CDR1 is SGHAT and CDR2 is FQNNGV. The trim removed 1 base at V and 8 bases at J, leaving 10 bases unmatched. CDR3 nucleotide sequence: TGTGCCAGCAGCTTAGGGGGCAGGGGGGCGAAGGGCTACACCTTC. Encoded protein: CASSLGGRGAKGYTF.

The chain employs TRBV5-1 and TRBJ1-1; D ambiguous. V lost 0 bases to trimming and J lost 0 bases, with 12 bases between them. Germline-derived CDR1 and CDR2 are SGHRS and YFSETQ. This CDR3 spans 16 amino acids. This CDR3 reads CASSLAFGRMNTEAFF. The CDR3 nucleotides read TGCGCCAGCAGCTTGGCCTTTGGACGGATGAACACTGAAGCTTTCTTT.

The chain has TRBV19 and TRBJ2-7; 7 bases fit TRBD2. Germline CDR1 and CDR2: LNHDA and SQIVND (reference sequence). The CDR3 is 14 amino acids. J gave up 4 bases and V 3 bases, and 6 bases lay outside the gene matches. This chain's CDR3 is CASSIPGLQYEQYF. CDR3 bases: TGTGCCAGTAGTATTCCGGGACTACAGTACGAGCAGTACTTC. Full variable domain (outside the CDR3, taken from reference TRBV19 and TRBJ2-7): DGGITQSPKYLFRKEGQNVTLSCEQNLNHDAMYWYRQDPGQGLRLIYYSQIVNDFQKGDIAEGYSVSREKKESFPLTVTSAQKNPTAFYLCASSIPGLQYEQYFGPGTRLTVT.

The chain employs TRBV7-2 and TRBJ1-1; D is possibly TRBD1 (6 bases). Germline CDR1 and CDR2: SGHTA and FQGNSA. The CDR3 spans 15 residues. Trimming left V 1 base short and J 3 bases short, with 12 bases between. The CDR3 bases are TGTGCCAGCAGCTTAGAGACAGGAGGGGACACTGAAGCTTTCTTT. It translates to CASSLETGGDTEAFF.

The CDR3 region has the DNA TGTGCCACCCTAGGGGCAACGAACACCGGGGAGCTGTTTTTT. Translated: CATLGATNTGELFF. This chain connects TRBV10-3 to TRBJ2-2, with D possibly TRBD1 on 5 matching bases. The germline CDR1 and CDR2 sequences are ENHRY and SYGVKD. V was trimmed by 10 bases and J by 0 bases, leaving 12 bases between them. This CDR3 is 14 amino acids long.

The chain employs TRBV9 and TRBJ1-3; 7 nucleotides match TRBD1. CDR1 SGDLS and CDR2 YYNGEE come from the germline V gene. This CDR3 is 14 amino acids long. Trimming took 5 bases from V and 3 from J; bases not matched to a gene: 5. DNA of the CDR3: TGTGCCAGCAGTGCCAGGGGGGTTGGAAACACCATATATTTT. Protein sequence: CASSARGVGNTIYF. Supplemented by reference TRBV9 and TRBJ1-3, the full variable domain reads DSGVTQTPKHLITATGQRVTLRCSPRSGDLSVYWYQQSLDQGLQFLIQYYNGEERAKGNILERFSAQQFPDLHSELNLSSLELGDSALYFCASSARGVGNTIYFGEGSWLTVV.